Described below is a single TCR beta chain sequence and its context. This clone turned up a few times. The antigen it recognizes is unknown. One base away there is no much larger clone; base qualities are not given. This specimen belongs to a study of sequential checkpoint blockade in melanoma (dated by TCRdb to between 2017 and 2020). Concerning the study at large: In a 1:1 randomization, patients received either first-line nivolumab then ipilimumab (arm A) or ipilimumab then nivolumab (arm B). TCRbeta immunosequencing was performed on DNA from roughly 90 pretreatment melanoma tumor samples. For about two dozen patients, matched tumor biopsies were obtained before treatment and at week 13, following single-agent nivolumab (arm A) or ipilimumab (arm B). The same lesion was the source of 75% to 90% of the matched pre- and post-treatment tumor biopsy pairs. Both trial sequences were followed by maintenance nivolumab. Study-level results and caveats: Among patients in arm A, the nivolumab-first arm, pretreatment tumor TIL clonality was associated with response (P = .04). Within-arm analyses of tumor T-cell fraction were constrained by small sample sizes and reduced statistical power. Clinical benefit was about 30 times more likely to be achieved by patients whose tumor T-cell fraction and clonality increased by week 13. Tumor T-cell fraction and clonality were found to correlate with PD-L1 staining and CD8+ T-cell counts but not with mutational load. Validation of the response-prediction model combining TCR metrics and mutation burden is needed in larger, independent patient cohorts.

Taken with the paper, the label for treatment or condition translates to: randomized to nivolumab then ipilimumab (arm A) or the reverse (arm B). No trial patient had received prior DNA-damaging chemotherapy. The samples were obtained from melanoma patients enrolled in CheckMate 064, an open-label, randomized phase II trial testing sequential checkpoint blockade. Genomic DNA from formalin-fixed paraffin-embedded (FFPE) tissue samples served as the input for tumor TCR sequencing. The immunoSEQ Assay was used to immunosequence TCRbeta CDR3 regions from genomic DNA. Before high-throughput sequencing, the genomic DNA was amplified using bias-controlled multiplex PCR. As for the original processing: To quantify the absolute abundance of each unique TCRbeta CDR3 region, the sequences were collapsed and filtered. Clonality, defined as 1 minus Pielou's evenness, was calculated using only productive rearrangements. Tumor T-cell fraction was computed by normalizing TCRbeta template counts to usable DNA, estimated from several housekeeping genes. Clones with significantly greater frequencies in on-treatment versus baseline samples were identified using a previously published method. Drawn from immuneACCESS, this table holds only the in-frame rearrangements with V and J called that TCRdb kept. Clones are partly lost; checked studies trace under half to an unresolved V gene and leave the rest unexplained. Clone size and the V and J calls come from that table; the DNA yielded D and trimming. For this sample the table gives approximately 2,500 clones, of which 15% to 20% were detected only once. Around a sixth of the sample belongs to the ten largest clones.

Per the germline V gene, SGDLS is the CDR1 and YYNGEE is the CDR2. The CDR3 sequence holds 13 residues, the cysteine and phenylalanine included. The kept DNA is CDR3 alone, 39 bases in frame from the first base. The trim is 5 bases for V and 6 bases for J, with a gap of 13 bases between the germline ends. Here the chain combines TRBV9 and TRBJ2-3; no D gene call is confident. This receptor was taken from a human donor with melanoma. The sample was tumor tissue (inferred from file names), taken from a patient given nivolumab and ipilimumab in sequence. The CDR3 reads CASSVAERDTQYF. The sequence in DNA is TGTGCCAGCAGTGTGGCGGAGAGGGATACGCAGTATTTT.